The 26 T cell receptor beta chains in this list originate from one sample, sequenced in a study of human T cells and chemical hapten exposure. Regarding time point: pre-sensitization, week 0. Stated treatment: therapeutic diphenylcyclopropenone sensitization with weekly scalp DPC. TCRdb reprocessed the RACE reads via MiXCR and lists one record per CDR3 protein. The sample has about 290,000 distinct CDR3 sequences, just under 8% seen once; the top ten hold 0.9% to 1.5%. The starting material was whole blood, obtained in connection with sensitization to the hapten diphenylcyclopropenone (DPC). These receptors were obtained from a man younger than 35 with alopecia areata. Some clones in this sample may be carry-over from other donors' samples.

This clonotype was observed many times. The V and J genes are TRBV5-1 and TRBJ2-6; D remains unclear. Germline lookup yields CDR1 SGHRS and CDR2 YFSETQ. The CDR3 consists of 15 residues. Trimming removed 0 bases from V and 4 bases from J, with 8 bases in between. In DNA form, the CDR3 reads TGCGCCAGCAGCTTGGAAGGCACCGGGGCCAACGTCCTGACTTTC. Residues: CASSLEGTGANVLTF.

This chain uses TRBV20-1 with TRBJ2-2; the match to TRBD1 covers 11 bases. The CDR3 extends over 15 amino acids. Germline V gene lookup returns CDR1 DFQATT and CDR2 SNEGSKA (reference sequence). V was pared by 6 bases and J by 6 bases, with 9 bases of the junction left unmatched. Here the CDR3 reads CSASPGTGGAGELFF. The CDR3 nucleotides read TGCAGTGCCAGTCCCGGGACAGGGGGAGCCGGGGAGCTGTTTTTT.

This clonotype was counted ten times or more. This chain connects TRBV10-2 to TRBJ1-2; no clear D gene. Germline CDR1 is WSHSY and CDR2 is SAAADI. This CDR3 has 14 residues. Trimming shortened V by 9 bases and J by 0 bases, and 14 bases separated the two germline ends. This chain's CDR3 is CASNTRATNYGYTF. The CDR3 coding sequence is TGCGCCAGTAACACGCGAGCTACTAACTATGGCTACACCTTC.

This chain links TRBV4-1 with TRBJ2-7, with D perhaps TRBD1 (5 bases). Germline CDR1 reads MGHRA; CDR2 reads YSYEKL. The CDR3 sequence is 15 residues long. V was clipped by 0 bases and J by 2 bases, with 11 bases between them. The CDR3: CASSQEIPGTYEQYF. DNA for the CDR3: TGCGCCAGCAGCCAAGAAATCCCAGGGACCTACGAGCAGTACTTC.

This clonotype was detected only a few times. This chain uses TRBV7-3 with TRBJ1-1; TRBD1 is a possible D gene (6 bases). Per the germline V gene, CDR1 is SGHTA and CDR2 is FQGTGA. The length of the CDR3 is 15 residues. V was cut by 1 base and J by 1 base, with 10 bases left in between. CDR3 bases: TGTGCCAGCAGCTTAAACCCGACAGGGAACACTGAAGCTTTCTTT. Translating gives CASSLNPTGNTEAFF.

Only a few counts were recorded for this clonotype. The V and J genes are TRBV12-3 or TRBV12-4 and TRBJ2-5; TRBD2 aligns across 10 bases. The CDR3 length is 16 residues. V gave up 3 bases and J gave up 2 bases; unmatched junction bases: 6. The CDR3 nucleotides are TGTGCCAGCAGTTTTAGAGCGGGGGGGCGTCAAGAGACCCAGTACTTC. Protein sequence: CASSFRAGGRQETQYF.

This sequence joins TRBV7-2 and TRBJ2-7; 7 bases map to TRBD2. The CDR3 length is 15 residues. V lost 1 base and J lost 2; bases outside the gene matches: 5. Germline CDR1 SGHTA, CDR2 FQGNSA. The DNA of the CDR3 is TGTGCCAGCAGCTTAGTCCCTAGCGGCACCTACGAGCAGTACGTC. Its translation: CASSLVPSGTYEQYV.

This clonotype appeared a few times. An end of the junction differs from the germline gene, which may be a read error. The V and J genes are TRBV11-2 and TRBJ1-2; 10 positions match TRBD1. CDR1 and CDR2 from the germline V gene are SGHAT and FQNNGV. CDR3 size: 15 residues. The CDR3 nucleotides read TGTGTCAGCAGCCTATGGACAGGGGGAGACTATGGCTACACCTTC. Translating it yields CVSSLWTGGDYGYTF. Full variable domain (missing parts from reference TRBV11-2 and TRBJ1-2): EAGVAQSPRYKIIEKRQSVAFWCNPISGHATLYWYQQILGQGPKLLIQFQNNGVVDDSQLPKDRFSAERLKGVDSTLKIQPAKLEDSAVYLCVSSLWTGGDYGYTFGSGTRLTVV.

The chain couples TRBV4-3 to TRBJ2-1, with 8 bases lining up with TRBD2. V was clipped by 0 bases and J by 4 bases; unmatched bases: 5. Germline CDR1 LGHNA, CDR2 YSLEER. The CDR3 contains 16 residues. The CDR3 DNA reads TGCGCCAGCAGCCAAGATTTCCCGGGGGGGTACAATGAGCAGTTCTTC. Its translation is CASSQDFPGGYNEQFF.

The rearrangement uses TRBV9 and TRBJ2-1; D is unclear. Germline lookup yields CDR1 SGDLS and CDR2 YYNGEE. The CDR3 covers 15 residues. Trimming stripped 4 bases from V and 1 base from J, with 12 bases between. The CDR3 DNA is TGTGCCAGCAGCTATCCCGACGGGTCCTACAATGAGCAGTTCTTC. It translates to CASSYPDGSYNEQFF.

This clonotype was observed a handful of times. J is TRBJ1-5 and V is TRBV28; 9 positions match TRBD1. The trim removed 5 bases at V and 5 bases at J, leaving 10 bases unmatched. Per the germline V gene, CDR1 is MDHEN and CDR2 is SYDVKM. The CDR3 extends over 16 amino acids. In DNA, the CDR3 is TGTGCCAGCAGTACTCAGGACAGGGGCGGGGATCAGCCCCAGCATTTT. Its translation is CASSTQDRGGDQPQHF.

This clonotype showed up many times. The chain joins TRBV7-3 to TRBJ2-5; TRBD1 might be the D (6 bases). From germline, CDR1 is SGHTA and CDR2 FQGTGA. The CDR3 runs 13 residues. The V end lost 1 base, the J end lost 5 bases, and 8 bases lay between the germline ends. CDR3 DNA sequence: TGTGCCAGCAGCTTAATTACAGGGGAGACCCAGTACTTC. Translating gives CASSLITGETQYF. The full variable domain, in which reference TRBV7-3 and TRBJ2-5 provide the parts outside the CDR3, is GAGVSQTPSNKVTEKGKYVELRCDPISGHTALYWYRQSLGQGPEFLIYFQGTGAADDSGLPNDRFFAVRPEGSVSTLKIQRTERGDSAVYLCASSLITGETQYFGPGTRLLVL.

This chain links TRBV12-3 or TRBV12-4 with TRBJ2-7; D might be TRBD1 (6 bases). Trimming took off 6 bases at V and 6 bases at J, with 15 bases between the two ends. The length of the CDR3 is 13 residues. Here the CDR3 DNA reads TGTGCCAGCAGCCGACAGGACGGCGGCGAGCAGTACTTC. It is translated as CASSRQDGGEQYF.

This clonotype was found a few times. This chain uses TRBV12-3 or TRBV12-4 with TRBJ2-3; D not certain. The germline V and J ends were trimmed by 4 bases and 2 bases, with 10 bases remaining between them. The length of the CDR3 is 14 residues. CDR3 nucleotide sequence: TGTGCCAGCAGTTCTTCCGCTCCCACAGATACGCAGTATTTT. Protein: CASSSSAPTDTQYF.

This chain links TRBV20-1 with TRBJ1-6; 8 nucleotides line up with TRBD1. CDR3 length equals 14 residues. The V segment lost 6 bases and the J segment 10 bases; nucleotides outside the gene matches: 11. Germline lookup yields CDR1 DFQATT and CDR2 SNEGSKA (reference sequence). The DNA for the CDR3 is TGCAGTGCCATAGTCGGGACAGGTACCTCACCCCTCCACTTT. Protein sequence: CSAIVGTGTSPLHF.

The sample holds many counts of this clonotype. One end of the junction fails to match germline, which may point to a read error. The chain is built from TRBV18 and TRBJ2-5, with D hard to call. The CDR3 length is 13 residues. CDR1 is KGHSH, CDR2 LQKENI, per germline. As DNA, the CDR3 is TGTGCCAGCTCACCTCTTGGGAAAGAGATCCAGTACTTC. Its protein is CASSPLGKEIQYF. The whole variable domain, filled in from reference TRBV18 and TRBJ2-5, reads NAGVMQNPRHLVRRRGQEARLRCSPMKGHSHVYWYRQLPEEGLKFMVYLQKENIIDESGMPKERFSAEFPKEGPSILRIQQVVRGDSAAYFCASSPLGKEIQYFGPGTRLLVL.

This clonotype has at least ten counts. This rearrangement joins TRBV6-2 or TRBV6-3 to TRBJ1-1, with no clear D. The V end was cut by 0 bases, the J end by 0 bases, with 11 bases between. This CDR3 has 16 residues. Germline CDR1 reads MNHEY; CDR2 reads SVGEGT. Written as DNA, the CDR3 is TGTGCCAGCAGTTACTCACTTGGAGTCATGAACACTGAAGCTTTCTTT. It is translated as CASSYSLGVMNTEAFF.

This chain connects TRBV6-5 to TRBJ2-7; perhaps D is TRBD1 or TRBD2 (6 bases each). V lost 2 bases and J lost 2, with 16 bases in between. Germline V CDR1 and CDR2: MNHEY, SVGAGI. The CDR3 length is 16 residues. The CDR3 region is CASSYAYREEAYEQYF. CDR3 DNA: TGTGCCAGCAGTTACGCGTACAGGGAGGAGGCCTACGAGCAGTACTTC.

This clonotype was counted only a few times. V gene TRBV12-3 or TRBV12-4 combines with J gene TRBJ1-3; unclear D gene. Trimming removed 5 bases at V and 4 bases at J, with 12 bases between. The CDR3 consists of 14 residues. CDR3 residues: CASSIWGFGNTIYF. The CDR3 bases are TGTGCCAGCAGTATCTGGGGTTTCGGAAACACCATATATTTT.

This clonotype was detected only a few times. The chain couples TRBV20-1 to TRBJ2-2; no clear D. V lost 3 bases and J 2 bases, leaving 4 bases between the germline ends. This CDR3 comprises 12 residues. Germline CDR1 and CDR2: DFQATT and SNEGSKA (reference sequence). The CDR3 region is CSARNNTGELFF. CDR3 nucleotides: TGCAGTGCTAGGAATAACACCGGGGAGCTGTTTTTT.

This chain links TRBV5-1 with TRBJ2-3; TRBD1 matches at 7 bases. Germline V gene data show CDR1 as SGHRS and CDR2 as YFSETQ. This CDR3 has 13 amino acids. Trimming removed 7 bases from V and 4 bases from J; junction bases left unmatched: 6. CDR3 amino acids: CASFRQGSDTQYF. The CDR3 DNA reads TGCGCCAGCTTCCGACAGGGTTCAGATACGCAGTATTTT.

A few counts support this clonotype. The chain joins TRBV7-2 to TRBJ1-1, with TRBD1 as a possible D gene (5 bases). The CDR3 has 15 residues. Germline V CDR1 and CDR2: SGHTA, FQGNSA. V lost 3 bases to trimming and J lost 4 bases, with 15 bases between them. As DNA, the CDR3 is TGTGCCAGCAGCTTCACCGGGGCCGAGGGCACTGAAGCTTTCTTT. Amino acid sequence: CASSFTGAEGTEAFF.

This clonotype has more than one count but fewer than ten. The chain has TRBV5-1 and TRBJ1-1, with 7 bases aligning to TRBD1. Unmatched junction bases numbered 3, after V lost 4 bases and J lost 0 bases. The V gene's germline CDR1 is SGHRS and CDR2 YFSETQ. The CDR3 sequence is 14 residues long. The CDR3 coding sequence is TGCGCCAGCAGCCAGGGGGGCATGAACACTGAAGCTTTCTTT. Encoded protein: CASSQGGMNTEAFF.

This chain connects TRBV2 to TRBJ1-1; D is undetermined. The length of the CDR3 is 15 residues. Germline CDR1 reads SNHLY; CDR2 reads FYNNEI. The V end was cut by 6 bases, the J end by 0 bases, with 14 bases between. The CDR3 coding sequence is TGTGCCAGCAGACGAAGAGGGATTATGAACACTGAAGCTTTCTTT. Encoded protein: CASRRRGIMNTEAFF.

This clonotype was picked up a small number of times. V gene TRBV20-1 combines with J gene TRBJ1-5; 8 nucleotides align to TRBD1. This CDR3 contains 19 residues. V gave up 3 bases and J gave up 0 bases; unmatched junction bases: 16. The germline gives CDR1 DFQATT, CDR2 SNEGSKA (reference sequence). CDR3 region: CSARIGSAQGVYSNQPQHF. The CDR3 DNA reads TGCAGTGCTAGGATTGGTTCGGCACAGGGGGTTTATAGCAATCAGCCCCAGCATTTT.

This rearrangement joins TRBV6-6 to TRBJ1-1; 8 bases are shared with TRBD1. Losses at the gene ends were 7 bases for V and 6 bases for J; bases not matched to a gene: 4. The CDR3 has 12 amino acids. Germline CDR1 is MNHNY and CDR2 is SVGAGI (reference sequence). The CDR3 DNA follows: TGTGCCAGCACCACAGGGGGGGCTGAAGCTTTCTTT. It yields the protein CASTTGGAEAFF.